Shown below are 31 T cell receptor beta chains from a single sample sequenced in a study of T cells in localized non-small cell lung cancer. Produced via immunoSEQ multiplex PCR; TCRdb's table is partial and in-frame only. This repertoire shows under 150,000 clones, 70% to 90% found once; its top ten account for over 1.5%. The source material was peripheral blood, sampled before any cancer treatment. The source is a female donor older than 55 with stage I lung adenocarcinoma.

This sequence joins TRBV5-1 and TRBJ2-3, with 8 bases lining up with TRBD2. CDR1 and CDR2 from the germline V gene are SGHRS and YFSETQ. The CDR3 length is 16 residues. Trimming took 6 bases from V and 6 from J; bases not matched to a gene: 15. Written as DNA, the CDR3 is TGCGCCAGCACTCACAGCGGGACTAGTTTTTGGGATACGCAGTATTTT. It encodes CASTHSGTSFWDTQYF.

The rearrangement uses TRBV18 and TRBJ1-4; no clear D gene. The ends were cut back, 4 bases at V and 6 bases at J, with 6 bases in the middle. Germline CDR1 KGHSH, CDR2 LQKENI. The CDR3 extends over 12 amino acids. DNA of the CDR3: TGTGCCAGCTCACGAAAGGATGAAAAACTGTTTTTT. Protein: CASSRKDEKLFF.

The CDR3 DNA reads TGTGCCAGCAGCCCCTCACCCGCGAGCCAGCCCCAGCATTTT. Its protein is CASSPSPASQPQHF. The chain joins TRBV9 to TRBJ1-5; no definite D call. V was trimmed by 4 bases and J by 7 bases, leaving 15 bases between them. CDR3 length equals 14 residues. CDR1 is SGDLS, CDR2 YYNGEE, per germline.

The gene calls are TRBV4-1 and TRBJ2-3, with 7 bases lining up with TRBD1. The germline V gene has CDR1 MGHRA and CDR2 YSYEKL. The CDR3 runs to 17 residues. Trimming removed 2 bases from V and 4 bases from J; junction bases left unmatched: 12. This CDR3 is CASSQLRGQAGSDTQYF. The CDR3 nucleotides are TGCGCCAGCAGCCAACTAAGAGGACAGGCGGGTTCAGATACGCAGTATTTT.

The chain carries TRBV10-1 and TRBJ2-2; 11 bases match TRBD2. Trimming took 5 bases from V and 1 from J; bases not matched to a gene: 3. The CDR3 runs 16 residues. CDR1 is WNHNN and CDR2 is SYGVQD in the germline V gene (reference sequence). The CDR3 DNA reads TGCGCCAGCAGTTCCGGGACTAGCGGGAACACCGGGGAGCTGTTTTTT. Amino acid sequence: CASSSGTSGNTGELFF.

This chain uses TRBV5-6 with TRBJ1-5; 8 bases fit TRBD1. Germline assignment: CDR1 SGHDT and CDR2 YYEEEE. This CDR3 contains 14 residues. The V segment lost 3 bases and the J segment 7 bases; nucleotides outside the gene matches: 6. The CDR3 coding sequence is TGTGCCAGCAGCTACGGACAGGGCGGCCAGCCCCAGCATTTT. It is translated as CASSYGQGGQPQHF.

J is TRBJ1-5 and V is TRBV7-9; maybe TRBD1 (6 bases). In germline, CDR1 is SEHNR, CDR2 FQNEAQ (reference sequence). V was cut by 10 bases and J by 6 bases, with 16 bases left in between. The CDR3 has 13 amino acids. The CDR3 nucleotides are TGTGCCACTTCAACGGAGGGGGTTCAGCCCCAGCATTTT. The encoded protein is CATSTEGVQPQHF.

This clone was detected only once. The rearrangement links TRBV6-1 to TRBJ2-5; TRBD2 agrees at 10 bases. V lost 5 bases to trimming and J lost 5 bases; unmatched junction nucleotides: 2. The CDR3 has 13 residues. Germline V gives CDR1 MNHNS, CDR2 SASEGT. The CDR3 protein is CASSPSGSETQYF. CDR3 DNA sequence: TGTGCCAGCAGTCCTAGCGGGAGTGAGACCCAGTACTTC.

The chain joins TRBV19 to TRBJ1-2; no clear D. Germline lookup yields CDR1 LNHDA and CDR2 SQIVND (reference sequence). This CDR3 is built from 14 residues. Deletions cut 2 bases from V and 8 bases from J, with 15 bases between. The CDR3 DNA is TGTGCCAGTAGTATACGGGAACGTCCCTGGGGCTACACCTTC. This translates into CASSIRERPWGYTF.

The CDR3 sequence: CASSTRSGNEQFF. Here the CDR3 DNA reads TGTGCCAGCAGCACTAGATCTGGGAATGAGCAGTTCTTC. This chain joins TRBV7-6 and TRBJ2-1; D might be TRBD2 (5 bases). CDR1 is SGHVS, CDR2 FNYEAQ, per germline. The CDR3 contains 13 residues. V was cut by 5 bases and J by 7 bases, with 12 bases left in between.

This rearrangement joins TRBV30 to TRBJ2-7; D uncertain. Trimming cost V 5 bases and J 1 base, with 9 bases left between them. Germline CDR1 and CDR2: GTSNPN and SVGIG (reference sequence). The CDR3 sequence is 12 residues long. The CDR3 DNA reads TGTGCCTGGGAAGGCCCTTCCTACGAGCAGTACTTC. Its translation is CAWEGPSYEQYF.

CDR3 amino acids: CASSLRASGNTGELFF. The CDR3 nucleotides read TGCGCCAGCAGCTTGCGGGCTAGCGGAAATACCGGGGAGCTGTTTTTT. V gene TRBV5-1 combines with J gene TRBJ2-2; 7 bases fit TRBD2. Per germline, CDR1 SGHRS and CDR2 YFSETQ. The CDR3 consists of 16 residues. The ends lost 1 base at V and 5 bases at J; junction bases unmatched: 8.

V gene TRBV25-1 combines with J gene TRBJ2-5; 8 bases fit TRBD2. Germline lookup yields CDR1 MGHDK and CDR2 SYGVNS. CDR3 length: 14 amino acids. The V segment lost 6 bases and the J segment 1 base; nucleotides outside the gene matches: 4. CDR3 nucleotide sequence: TGTGCCAGCAGCGGGAGGGGGAGCCAAGAGACCCAGTACTTC. It translates to CASSGRGSQETQYF.

The chain has TRBV4-1 and TRBJ2-7; the D is unclear. Germline V lookup: CDR1 MGHRA, CDR2 YSYEKL. The V gene lost 0 bases and the J gene lost 6 bases, with 9 bases spanning the gap. This CDR3 is built from 13 residues. This CDR3 reads CASSQDLGAEQYF. The CDR3 DNA reads TGCGCCAGCAGCCAAGATCTAGGAGCCGAGCAGTACTTC.

The rearrangement links TRBV7-9 to TRBJ1-1; no definite D call. Germline loops: CDR1 SEHNR, CDR2 FQNEAQ (reference sequence). Between the trimmed V and J ends, which lost 3 bases and 3 bases, there was a span of 11 bases. CDR3 length equals 14 residues. CDR3 nucleotide sequence: TGTGCCAGCAGCTTTACGAGTTTCGACACTGAAGCTTTCTTT. Protein sequence: CASSFTSFDTEAFF.

The V gene is TRBV7-6, the J gene TRBJ1-3; D not resolved. Germline assignment: CDR1 SGHVS and CDR2 FNYEAQ. Trimming removed 1 base at V and 0 bases at J, with 10 bases between. CDR3 size: 16 residues. CDR3 coding DNA: TGTGCCAGCAGCTTAGAAGCCAGACGCTCTGGAAACACCATATATTTT. Residues: CASSLEARRSGNTIYF.

This CDR3 is CASSLGSISGNTIYF. Here the CDR3 DNA reads TGTGCCAGCAGCTTAGGCTCGATCTCTGGAAACACCATATATTTT. V gene TRBV7-9 combines with J gene TRBJ1-3; D unclear. Germline CDR1 SEHNR, CDR2 FQNEAQ (reference sequence). V gave up 1 base and J gave up 0 bases, with 7 bases separating them. This CDR3 contains 15 residues.

The CDR3 region is CASSAGGRQPQHF. The CDR3 region has the DNA TGTGCCAGCAGTGCAGGGGGCCGCCAGCCCCAGCATTTT. This rearrangement joins TRBV28 to TRBJ1-5; 8 nucleotides agree with TRBD1. J gave up 7 bases and V 5 bases, and 4 bases lay outside the gene matches. The length of the CDR3 is 13 residues. Germline V gene lookup returns CDR1 MDHEN and CDR2 SYDVKM.

This clone was seen just once. The chain links TRBV11-3 to TRBJ2-1; 7 bases align to TRBD2. CDR1 and CDR2 from the germline V gene are SGHNT and YENEEA. The V segment lost 0 bases and the J segment 6 bases; nucleotides outside the gene matches: 5. The CDR3 runs 15 residues. The CDR3 DNA reads TGTGCCAGCAGCTTAGATCCAGGCGGGAGCAATGAGCAGTTCTTC. Translation gives CASSLDPGGSNEQFF.

The chain couples TRBV11-2 to TRBJ1-2; D ambiguous. Between the trimmed V and J ends, which lost 5 bases and 2 bases, there was a span of 15 bases. Germline-derived CDR1 and CDR2 are SGHAT and FQNNGV. The CDR3 runs 15 residues. CDR3 DNA sequence: TGTGCCAGCAGCCCTAGGGCACAGAGCAACTATGGCTACACCTTC. This translates into CASSPRAQSNYGYTF.

The chain uses TRBV5-1 and TRBJ2-7; 10 bases agree with TRBD2. Trimming at V came to 5 bases and at J to 7 bases, leaving 12 bases not matched to a gene. Germline V CDR1 and CDR2: SGHRS, YFSETQ. The CDR3 loop spans 15 amino acids. CDR3 sequence (DNA): TGCGCCAGCAGTCTCCTCACTAGCGGGACGGGTGAGCAGTACTTC. Its protein product is CASSLLTSGTGEQYF.

This chain connects TRBV7-9 to TRBJ2-1; tentative D call: TRBD1 (6 bases). The CDR3 is made up of 11 amino acids. V lost 8 bases to trimming and J lost 6 bases, with 8 bases between them. Germline assignment: CDR1 SEHNR and CDR2 FQNEAQ (reference sequence). The CDR3 region has the DNA TGTGCCAGCGTAGGGGGCAATGAGCAGTTCTTC. This codes for CASVGGNEQFF.

V and J are TRBV15 and TRBJ2-1; D is possibly TRBD1 (5 bases). The CDR3 extends over 12 amino acids. Germline V lookup: CDR1 LNHNV, CDR2 YYDKDF (reference sequence). Deletions cut 4 bases from V and 16 bases from J, with 17 bases between. For the CDR3, the DNA is TGTGCCACCAGCATGAGGCAAGGGGTACCATTCTTC. It translates to CATSMRQGVPFF. The entire variable domain, with the rest obtained from reference TRBV15 and TRBJ2-1, is as follows: DAMVIQNPRYQVTQFGKPVTLSCSQTLNHNVMYWYQQKSSQAPKLLFHYYDKDFNNEADTPDNFQSRRPNTSFCFLDIRSPGLGDTAMYLCATSMRQGVPFFGPGTRLTVL.

This clone was observed a single time. The J gene is TRBJ1-1, the V gene TRBV27; D perhaps matches TRBD1 (5 bases). Looked up from germline, CDR1 is MNHEY and CDR2 is SMNVEV (reference sequence). This CDR3 spans 13 amino acids. V was pared by 2 bases and J by 11 bases, with 15 bases between. This chain's CDR3 is CASSLGWGGDAFF. DNA for the CDR3: TGTGCCAGCAGTTTAGGGTGGGGAGGGGACGCTTTCTTT.

CDR3 coding DNA: TGTGCCAGCAGTCCCCTTAGCGGGAGGGCCCCCTACGAGCAGTACTTC. Amino acid sequence: CASSPLSGRAPYEQYF. The genes are TRBV27 and TRBJ2-7, with TRBD2 matching 11 bases. This CDR3 has 16 amino acids. V shed 5 bases, J shed 2 bases, and the junction held 8 bases outside the gene matches. In germline, CDR1 is MNHEY, CDR2 SMNVEV (reference sequence).

V gene TRBV7-2 combines with J gene TRBJ1-2; TRBD1 matches at 8 bases. CDR1 and CDR2 from the germline V gene are SGHTA and FQGNSA. The CDR3 is 12 residues long. The V gene end was trimmed by 5 bases and the J gene end by 14 bases; junction bases not matched to a gene: 10. This chain's CDR3 is CASSQGQGLKTF. CDR3 nucleotides: TGTGCCAGCAGCCAAGGACAGGGCTTGAAGACCTTC.

V usage is TRBV4-2 and J usage is TRBJ2-2; 11 bases line up with TRBD2. Trimming at V came to 1 base and at J to 6 bases, leaving 1 base not matched to a gene. This CDR3 region has 15 residues. Per germline, CDR1 LGHNA and CDR2 YNFKEQ. For the CDR3, the DNA is TGTGCCAGCAGCCAAGTAGCGGGAGGGCCCGGGGAGCTGTTTTTT. It encodes CASSQVAGGPGELFF.

The chain is built from TRBV9 and TRBJ2-2; tentative D call: TRBD2 (6 bases). The CDR3 loop spans 16 amino acids. Trimming left V 3 bases short and J 1 base short, with 13 bases between. Germline V gives CDR1 SGDLS, CDR2 YYNGEE. For the CDR3, the DNA is TGTGCCAGCAGCGCGATTGCGGGGTTGAACACCGGGGAGCTGTTTTTT. Protein sequence: CASSAIAGLNTGELFF.

The chain combines TRBV19 with TRBJ2-7; no clear D gene. Trimming pared 6 bases from V and 4 bases from J, leaving 13 bases between. Germline CDR1 reads LNHDA; CDR2 reads SQIVND (reference sequence). This CDR3 has 13 residues. This CDR3 reads CASSGRHQYEQYF. CDR3 in DNA: TGTGCCAGTAGCGGTCGGCACCAATACGAGCAGTACTTC.

The V call is TRBV11-2, the J call TRBJ2-7; D is unclear. V dropped 1 base and J dropped 1 base, with 8 bases sitting between them. This CDR3 comprises 14 residues. Looked up from germline, CDR1 is SGHAT and CDR2 is FQNNGV. The DNA for the CDR3 is TGTGCCAGCAGCTTAGGTCAGACTTCCTACGAGCAGTACTTC. The encoded protein is CASSLGQTSYEQYF.

This clone occurred once. V usage is TRBV13 and J usage is TRBJ1-3, with 7 bases fitting TRBD1. This CDR3 is built from 15 residues. With 5 bases clipped from V and 3 bases from J, the junction kept 7 bases outside the gene matches. Per the germline V gene, CDR1 is PRHDT and CDR2 is FYEKMQ (reference sequence). CDR3 residues: CASSQRTGYGNTIYF. The CDR3 nucleotides read TGTGCCAGCAGCCAACGGACAGGATATGGAAACACCATATATTTT.